A single sample is the source of the 27 T cell receptor beta chains below, sequenced in a study of CD8 T cells in ankylosing spondylitis. TCRdb recomputed calls from the 5' RACE reads with MiXCR, one row per CDR3 protein. Here the sample spans more than 150,000 distinct CDR3 sequences, around a sixth being singletons. Sequenced sample: blood, either unsorted or a sorted T cell fraction (not recorded which). These receptors came from a male donor aged 5 to 29 with ankylosing spondylitis or in good health (not recorded which).

The V gene is TRBV9, the J gene TRBJ2-5; the match to TRBD1 covers 9 bases. The CDR3 length is 14 residues. V was pared by 3 bases and J by 5 bases, with 5 bases of the junction left unmatched. Germline V gene lookup returns CDR1 SGDLS and CDR2 YYNGEE. The CDR3 here is CASSAGQGAETQYF. As DNA, the CDR3 is TGTGCCAGCAGCGCGGGACAGGGCGCGGAGACCCAGTACTTC. The full variable domain, with the rest looked up from reference TRBV9 and TRBJ2-5, is DSGVTQTPKHLITATGQRVTLRCSPRSGDLSVYWYQQSLDQGLQFLIQYYNGEERAKGNILERFSAQQFPDLHSELNLSSLELGDSALYFCASSAGQGAETQYFGPGTRLLVL.

The table lists this clonotype with many counts. The chain carries TRBV7-6 and TRBJ1-1, with a tentative D call TRBD1 (5 bases). The CDR3 consists of 14 residues. Germline V CDR1 and CDR2: SGHVS, FNYEAQ. V was shortened by 5 bases and J by 4 bases, with 14 bases between the two germline ends. In DNA form, the CDR3 reads TGTGCCAGCAGCCAAGGGGCGCTGGTCACTGAAGCTTTCTTT. As protein: CASSQGALVTEAFF. The full variable domain, its missing parts supplied by reference TRBV7-6 and TRBJ1-1, is GAGVSQSPRYKVTKRGQDVALRCDPISGHVSLYWYRQALGQGPEFLTYFNYEAQQDKSGLPNDRFSAERPEGSISTLTIQRTEQRDSAMYRCASSQGALVTEAFFGQGTRLTVV.

The table lists this clonotype with a few counts. The genes are TRBV29-1 and TRBJ1-1, with D perhaps matching TRBD1 (5 bases). This CDR3 is built from 14 residues. CDR1 SQVTM and CDR2 ANQGSEA come from the germline V gene. V lost 5 bases, J lost 1 base, and 14 bases lay in between. The CDR3 DNA sequence: TGCAGCGTTCAAGCCGGGACTCGGAACACTGAAGCTTTCTTT. It specifies CSVQAGTRNTEAFF. The complete variable domain, with remaining parts taken from reference TRBV29-1 and TRBJ1-1, reads SAVISQKPSRDICQRGTSLTIQCQVDSQVTMMFWYRQQPGQSLTLIATANQGSEATYESGFVIDKFPISRPNLTFSTLTVSNMSPEDSSIYLCSVQAGTRNTEAFFGQGTRLTVV.

At least ten counts were recorded for this clonotype. The chain couples TRBV6-1 to TRBJ2-1; TRBD2 matches 9 bases. This CDR3 is 15 amino acids long. Germline trimming cut 7 bases from V and 2 bases from J; bases unmatched to any gene: 6. Germline V gene lookup returns CDR1 MNHNS and CDR2 SASEGT. The CDR3 DNA sequence: TGTGCCAGCACCAGAGGGACTAGCCCCTACAATGAGCAGTTCTTC. Its protein is CASTRGTSPYNEQFF.

This sequence joins TRBV7-6 and TRBJ2-1, with TRBD1 matching 9 bases. CDR3 size: 16 residues. Germline V CDR1 and CDR2: SGHVS, FNYEAQ. V shed 1 base, J shed 8 bases, and the junction held 9 bases outside the gene matches. Here the CDR3 DNA reads TGTGCCAGCAGCTTAGAACGGACAGGGGCTCAGGATGAGCAGTTCTTC. The encoded protein is CASSLERTGAQDEQFF.

This sequence joins TRBV6-2 or TRBV6-3 and TRBJ2-3, with 8 bases fitting TRBD2. Germline V CDR1 and CDR2: MNHEY, SVGEGT. The ends lost 4 bases at V and 0 bases at J; junction bases unmatched: 9. This CDR3 region has 17 residues. The CDR3 sequence is CASSSYILAASTDTQYF. CDR3 DNA: TGTGCCAGCAGTTCCTACATACTAGCGGCTAGCACAGATACGCAGTATTTT.

This clonotype was counted a few times. The rearrangement links TRBV4-2 to TRBJ2-7, with 10 nucleotides matching TRBD1. V shed 6 bases, J shed 7 bases, and the junction held 12 bases outside the gene matches. The CDR3 runs 15 residues. CDR1 LGHNA and CDR2 YNFKEQ come from the germline V gene. The CDR3 here is CASSPGTGALREQYF. In DNA, the CDR3 is TGTGCCAGCAGTCCCGGGACAGGGGCTCTTAGGGAGCAGTACTTC.

This clonotype was counted at least ten times. The chain carries TRBV29-1 and TRBJ2-1; weak D call: TRBD2 (6 bases). There are 13 residues in the CDR3. Trimming stripped 7 bases from V and 5 bases from J, with 15 bases between. Germline CDR1 is SQVTM and CDR2 is ANQGSEA. As DNA, the CDR3 is TGCAGCGGCACCTGGGGACTGGACAATGAGCAGTTCTTC. This gives the protein CSGTWGLDNEQFF.

This clonotype was observed many times. The chain carries TRBV6-5 and TRBJ2-5; D gene uncertain. V lost 6 bases and J 4 bases, leaving 12 bases between the germline ends. The CDR3 has 13 residues. The germline CDR1 and CDR2 sequences are MNHEY and SVGAGI. The CDR3 reads CASSSARLETQYF. The CDR3 region has the DNA TGTGCCAGCAGCTCTGCCCGTCTAGAGACCCAGTACTTC.

This clonotype was seen at least ten times. V gene TRBV4-3 combines with J gene TRBJ1-4; D is unresolved. The length of the CDR3 is 18 residues. Germline V gives CDR1 LGHNA, CDR2 YSLEER. V dropped 0 bases and J dropped 7 bases, with 21 bases sitting between them. CDR3 bases: TGCGCCAGCAGCCAAGATGGCGCAGGTCAAGGAGTAGGTGAAAAACTGTTTTTT. It codes for CASSQDGAGQGVGEKLFF.

The chain links TRBV29-1 to TRBJ1-2; TRBD1 matches at 9 bases. Trimming at V came to 3 bases and at J to 5 bases, leaving 10 bases not matched to a gene. CDR3 length equals 15 residues. CDR1 SQVTM and CDR2 ANQGSEA come from the germline V gene. For the CDR3, the DNA is TGCAGCGTTGAGGTTGGGACAGGGACGAGGTATGGCTACACCTTC. Protein: CSVEVGTGTRYGYTF.

This clonotype came up many times. The V gene is TRBV9, the J gene TRBJ2-3, with 12 bases identical to TRBD2. Germline V gives CDR1 SGDLS, CDR2 YYNGEE. Trimming at V came to 3 bases and at J to 4 bases, leaving 3 bases not matched to a gene. This CDR3 comprises 15 residues. CDR3 DNA: TGTGCCAGCAGCGCTAGCGGGAGGGCACCAGATACGCAGTATTTT. This codes for CASSASGRAPDTQYF.

This clonotype was counted at least ten times. This chain links TRBV12-3 or TRBV12-4 with TRBJ2-2; 7 nucleotides align to TRBD1. Trimming at V came to 3 bases and at J to 4 bases, leaving 5 bases not matched to a gene. The CDR3 runs 15 residues. The CDR3 nucleotides are TGTGCCAGCAGTTTTCAGGGGGTCAGCACCGGGGAGCTGTTTTTT. This gives the protein CASSFQGVSTGELFF.

This clonotype has at least ten counts. The chain is built from TRBV5-1 and TRBJ2-7, with D maybe TRBD1 (6 bases). This CDR3 contains 13 residues. The V gene's germline CDR1 is SGHRS and CDR2 YFSETQ. Between the trimmed V and J ends, which lost 4 bases and 2 bases, there was a span of 10 bases. The CDR3 nucleotides read TGCGCCAGCAGCGTCGCAGGGGCCTACGAGCAGTACTTC. Protein: CASSVAGAYEQYF. The complete variable domain, with remaining parts taken from reference TRBV5-1 and TRBJ2-7, reads KAGVTQTPRYLIKTRGQQVTLSCSPISGHRSVSWYQQTPGQGLQFLFEYFSETQRNKGNFPGRFSGRQFSNSRSEMNVSTLELGDSALYLCASSVAGAYEQYFGPGTRLTVT.

This clonotype was detected once. The genes are TRBV20-1 and TRBJ1-2; D is perhaps TRBD1 (5 bases). Germline V CDR1 and CDR2: DFQATT, SNEGSKA (reference sequence). The CDR3 covers 12 residues. V was clipped by 4 bases and J by 8 bases, with 14 bases between them. CDR3 nucleotides: TGCAGTGCTAACAGGCTAATGAGCGGCTACACCTTC. Its translation is CSANRLMSGYTF.

The chain links TRBV13 to TRBJ2-5; a possible D gene is TRBD2 (5 bases). V was pared by 3 bases and J by 7 bases, with 15 bases between. The CDR3 is 14 amino acids. Germline assignment: CDR1 PRHDT and CDR2 FYEKMQ (reference sequence). For the CDR3, the DNA is TGTGCCAGCAGCTTTACCGGGCCAGGAGGGACCCAGTACTTC. Amino acids: CASSFTGPGGTQYF.

At least ten counts were recorded for this clonotype. V gene TRBV27 combines with J gene TRBJ2-1, with D perhaps TRBD1 (7 bases). The CDR3 totals 12 residues. Germline-derived CDR1 and CDR2 are MNHEY and SMNVEV (reference sequence). The V end was cut by 6 bases, the J end by 12 bases, with 15 bases between. CDR3 nucleotides: TGTGCCAGCAGCTGGGCCCAGGGGGGGCAGTTCTTC. Its protein product is CASSWAQGGQFF.

This clonotype was found many times. The CDR3: CAISTGPPSTDTQYF. CDR3 coding DNA: TGTGCCATCAGCACAGGCCCTCCTAGCACAGATACGCAGTATTTT. V is TRBV10-3 and J is TRBJ2-3, with a possible D match to TRBD1 (5 bases). The germline V gene encodes CDR1 ENHRY and CDR2 SYGVKD. This CDR3 comprises 15 residues. Trimming pared 6 bases from V and 0 bases from J, leaving 13 bases between.

This clonotype has just a few counts. The chain recombines TRBV5-6 with TRBJ1-5; D gene uncertain. Germline V lookup: CDR1 SGHDT, CDR2 YYEEEE. V shed 4 bases and J shed 7 bases, with 12 bases lying between them. CDR3 length: 13 residues. The DNA of the CDR3 is TGTGCCAGCAGCCGACGGGGTATACAGCCCCAGCATTTT. It specifies CASSRRGIQPQHF.

This rearrangement joins TRBV6-6 to TRBJ1-2; D is ambiguous. The CDR3 contains 15 residues. V was trimmed by 4 bases and J by 3 bases, leaving 15 bases between them. Germline V CDR1 and CDR2: MNHNY, SVGAGI (reference sequence). The CDR3 reads CASSSRKGLDYGYTF. As DNA, the CDR3 is TGTGCCAGCAGTTCTCGGAAGGGCTTGGACTATGGCTACACCTTC.

This clonotype has ten or more counts. DNA of the CDR3: TGTGCCATCAGAGATAAAAACATTCAGTACTTC. This encodes CAIRDKNIQYF. The chain joins TRBV10-3 to TRBJ2-4; D is unresolved. The CDR3 totals 11 residues. The germline V gene has CDR1 ENHRY and CDR2 SYGVKD. Trimming removed 6 bases from V and 4 bases from J, with 4 bases in between.

The chain carries TRBV29-1 and TRBJ2-2; 11 positions agree with TRBD1. V lost 5 bases to trimming and J lost 5 bases; unmatched junction nucleotides: 7. There are 15 residues in the CDR3. Germline CDR1 and CDR2: SQVTM and ANQGSEA. CDR3 region: CSVPYGTGGTGELFF. The CDR3 bases are TGCAGCGTTCCATACGGGACAGGGGGAACCGGGGAGCTGTTTTTT.

This clonotype has ten or more counts. CDR3 nucleotide sequence: TGTGCCAGCAGCTTAGGGTGGGGAGGCTCCTACAATGAGCAGTTCTTC. As protein: CASSLGWGGSYNEQFF. The chain recombines TRBV11-2 with TRBJ2-1; TRBD2 might be the D (6 bases). Trimming took off 1 base at V and 0 bases at J, with 10 bases between the two ends. Germline V lookup: CDR1 SGHAT, CDR2 FQNNGV. The length of the CDR3 is 16 residues.

This chain links TRBV20-1 with TRBJ2-5, with D perhaps assigned TRBD1 or TRBD2 (5 bases each). The CDR3 length is 13 residues. V lost 5 bases and J lost 4, with 14 bases in between. The germline gives CDR1 DFQATT, CDR2 SNEGSKA (reference sequence). CDR3 sequence reads: CSADSGPRETQYF. The CDR3 DNA reads TGCAGTGCTGACAGCGGTCCAAGAGAGACCCAGTACTTC.

There are many counts of this clonotype. The chain couples TRBV5-1 to TRBJ2-5; 8 bases map to TRBD1. With V trimmed by 4 bases and J by 5 bases, 4 bases remained unmatched. The germline V gene has CDR1 SGHRS and CDR2 YFSETQ. CDR3 length: 13 amino acids. The CDR3 spells CASSRTGWETQYF. CDR3 coding DNA: TGCGCCAGCAGCCGGACAGGGTGGGAGACCCAGTACTTC.

This clonotype was seen ten or more times. The chain joins TRBV5-1 to TRBJ1-1; D not resolved. Trimming took 2 bases from V and 3 from J, leaving 11 bases between them. This CDR3 region has 14 residues. Germline-derived CDR1 and CDR2 are SGHRS and YFSETQ. The CDR3, as DNA: TGCGCCAGCAGCTTCCTTCCTGGGGACACTGAAGCTTTCTTT. Translation gives CASSFLPGDTEAFF.

There are many counts of this clonotype. The genes are TRBV20-1 and TRBJ1-1, with D hard to call. Between the trimmed V and J ends, which lost 2 bases and 7 bases, there was a span of 17 bases. Germline V gene data show CDR1 as DFQATT and CDR2 as SNEGSKA (reference sequence). This CDR3 comprises 14 residues. DNA for the CDR3: TGCAGTGCTAGACCCGACTCCCCCAGAATTGAAGCTTTCTTT. Translation: CSARPDSPRIEAFF.